This T cell receptor beta chain is drawn from a study of blood T cell repertoires in COVID-19. Study-level information: Acute and convalescent COVID-19 samples came from the United States, Italy and Spain. The analysed material was cDNA or gDNA that came from T cells, B-cell-depleted T cells, or PBMCs.

The germline gives CDR1 SNHLY, CDR2 FYNNEI. Trimming pared 6 bases from V and 8 bases from J, leaving 14 bases between. The CDR3 totals 13 residues. Original handling: Amplification with reference gene primers provided the estimates of nucleated cell counts. TCRdb's table, derived via immunoSEQ multiplex PCR, lists solely in-frame clones and lacks some. V and J calls plus clone size are reproduced from that table; the DNA served to infer D and trimming. The data hold hundreds of thousands of clones, with around 90% observed a single time. The receptor was derived from a man aged 18 to 29 with active or convalescent COVID-19. Input material: peripheral blood. The chain has TRBV2 and TRBJ2-1, with TRBD1 as a possible D gene (5 bases). The CDR3 DNA is TGTGCCAGCAGGCACTACCAGGGATATGAGCAGTTCTTC. This sequence encodes CASRHYQGYEQFF.